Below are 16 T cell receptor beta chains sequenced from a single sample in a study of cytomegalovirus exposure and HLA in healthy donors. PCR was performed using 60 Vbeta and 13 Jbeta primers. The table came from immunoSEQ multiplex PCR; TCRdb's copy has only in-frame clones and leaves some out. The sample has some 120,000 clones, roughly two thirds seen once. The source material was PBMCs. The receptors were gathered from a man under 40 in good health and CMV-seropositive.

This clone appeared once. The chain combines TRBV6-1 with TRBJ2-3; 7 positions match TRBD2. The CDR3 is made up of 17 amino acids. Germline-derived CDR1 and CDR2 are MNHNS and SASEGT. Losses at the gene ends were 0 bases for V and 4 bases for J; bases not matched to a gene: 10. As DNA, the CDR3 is TGTGCCAGCAGTGAAGCGTTCGGGGGGTTTCCCCCAGATACGCAGTATTTT. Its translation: CASSEAFGGFPPDTQYF.

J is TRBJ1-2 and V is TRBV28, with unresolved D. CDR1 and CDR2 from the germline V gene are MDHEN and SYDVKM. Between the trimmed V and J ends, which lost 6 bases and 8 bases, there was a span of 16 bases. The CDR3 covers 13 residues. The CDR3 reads CASRLWSGEGYTF. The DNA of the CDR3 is TGTGCCAGCAGGCTTTGGAGTGGAGAAGGCTACACCTTC.

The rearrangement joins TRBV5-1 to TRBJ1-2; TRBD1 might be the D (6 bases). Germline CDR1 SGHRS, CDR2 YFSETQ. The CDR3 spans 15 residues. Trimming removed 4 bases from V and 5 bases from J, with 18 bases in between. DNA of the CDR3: TGCGCCAGCAGCGAAACAGGGCTACGATCTTATGGCTACACCTTC. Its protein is CASSETGLRSYGYTF.

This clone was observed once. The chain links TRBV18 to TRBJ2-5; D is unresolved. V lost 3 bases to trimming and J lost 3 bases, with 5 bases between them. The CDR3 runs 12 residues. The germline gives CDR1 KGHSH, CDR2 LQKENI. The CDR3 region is CASSPREETQYF. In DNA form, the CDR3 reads TGTGCCAGCTCACCGAGAGAAGAGACCCAGTACTTC. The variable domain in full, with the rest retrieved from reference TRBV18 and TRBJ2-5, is NAGVMQNPRHLVRRRGQEARLRCSPMKGHSHVYWYRQLPEEGLKFMVYLQKENIIDESGMPKERFSAEFPKEGPSILRIQQVVRGDSAAYFCASSPREETQYFGPGTRLLVL.

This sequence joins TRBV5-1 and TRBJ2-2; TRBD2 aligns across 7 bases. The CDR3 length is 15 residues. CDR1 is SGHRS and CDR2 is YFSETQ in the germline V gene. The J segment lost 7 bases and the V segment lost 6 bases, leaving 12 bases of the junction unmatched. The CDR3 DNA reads TGCGCCAGCAAGGTACCCGGACTAGTCGGCGGGGAGCTGTTTTTT. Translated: CASKVPGLVGGELFF.

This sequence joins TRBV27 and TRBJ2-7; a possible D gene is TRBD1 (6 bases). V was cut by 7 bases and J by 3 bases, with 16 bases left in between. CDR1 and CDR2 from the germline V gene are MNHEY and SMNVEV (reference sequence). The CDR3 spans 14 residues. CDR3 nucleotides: TGTGCCAGCAAAAGAACCGGGACACTCTACGAGCAGTACTTC. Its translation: CASKRTGTLYEQYF.

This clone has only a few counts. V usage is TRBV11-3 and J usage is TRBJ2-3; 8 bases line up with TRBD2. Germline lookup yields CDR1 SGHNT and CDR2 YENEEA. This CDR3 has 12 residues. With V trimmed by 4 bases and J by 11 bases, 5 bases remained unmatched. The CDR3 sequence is CASSSGTRKQYF. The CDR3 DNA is TGTGCCAGCAGCTCCGGGACTAGGAAGCAGTATTTT.

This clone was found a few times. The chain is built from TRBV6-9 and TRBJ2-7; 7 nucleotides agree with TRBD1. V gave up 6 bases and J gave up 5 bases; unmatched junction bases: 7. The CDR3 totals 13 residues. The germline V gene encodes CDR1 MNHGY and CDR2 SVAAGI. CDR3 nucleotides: TGTGCCAGCAGCTATAGACAGGGCCACGAGCAGTACTTC. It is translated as CASSYRQGHEQYF.

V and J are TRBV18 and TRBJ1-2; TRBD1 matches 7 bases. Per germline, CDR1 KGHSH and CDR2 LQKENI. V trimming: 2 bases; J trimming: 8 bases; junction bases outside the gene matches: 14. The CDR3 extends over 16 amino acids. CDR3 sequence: CASSPSAGGLRYGYTF. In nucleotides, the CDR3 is TGTGCCAGCTCACCATCGGCAGGGGGGCTTCGCTACGGCTACACCTTC.

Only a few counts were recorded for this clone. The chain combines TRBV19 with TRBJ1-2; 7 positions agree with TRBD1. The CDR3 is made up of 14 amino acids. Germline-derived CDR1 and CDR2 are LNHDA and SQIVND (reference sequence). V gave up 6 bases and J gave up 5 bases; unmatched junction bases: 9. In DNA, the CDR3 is TGTGCCAGTAGACACACAGGGGAGGAATATGGCTACACCTTC. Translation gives CASRHTGEEYGYTF.

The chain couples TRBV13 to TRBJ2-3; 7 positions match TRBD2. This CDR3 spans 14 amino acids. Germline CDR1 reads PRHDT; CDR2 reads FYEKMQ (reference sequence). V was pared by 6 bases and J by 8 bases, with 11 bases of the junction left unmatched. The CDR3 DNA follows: TGTGCCAGCAGTAGAGGACTAGATTCAGCTACGCAGTATTTT. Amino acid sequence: CASSRGLDSATQYF. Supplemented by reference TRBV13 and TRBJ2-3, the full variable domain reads AAGVIQSPRHLIKEKRETATLKCYPIPRHDTVYWYQQGPGQDPQFLISFYEKMQSDKGSIPDRFSAQQFSDYHSELNMSSLELGDSALYFCASSRGLDSATQYFGPGTRLTVL.

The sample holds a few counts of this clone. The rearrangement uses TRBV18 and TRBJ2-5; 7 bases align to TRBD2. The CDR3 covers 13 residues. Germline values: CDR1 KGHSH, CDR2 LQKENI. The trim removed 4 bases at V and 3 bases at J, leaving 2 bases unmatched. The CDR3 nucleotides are TGTGCCAGCTCACACGGGACTAAAGAGACCCAGTACTTC. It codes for CASSHGTKETQYF.

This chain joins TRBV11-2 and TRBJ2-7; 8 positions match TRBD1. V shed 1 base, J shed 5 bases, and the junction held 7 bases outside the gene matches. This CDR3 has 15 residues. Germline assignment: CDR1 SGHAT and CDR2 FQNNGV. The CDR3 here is CASSLGSTGVNEQYF. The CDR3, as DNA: TGTGCCAGCAGCTTAGGGTCGACAGGGGTAAACGAGCAGTACTTC.

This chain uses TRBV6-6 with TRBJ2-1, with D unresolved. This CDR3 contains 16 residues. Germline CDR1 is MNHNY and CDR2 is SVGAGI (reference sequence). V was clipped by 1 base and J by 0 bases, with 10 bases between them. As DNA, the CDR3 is TGTGCCAGCAGTTACTGGCCGCCAAGCTCCTACAATGAGCAGTTCTTC. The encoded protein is CASSYWPPSSYNEQFF.

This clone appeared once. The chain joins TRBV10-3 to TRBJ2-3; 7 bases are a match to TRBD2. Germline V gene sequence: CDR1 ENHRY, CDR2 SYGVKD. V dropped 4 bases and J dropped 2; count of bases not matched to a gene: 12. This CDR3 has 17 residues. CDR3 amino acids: CAISVVYGRELTDTQYF. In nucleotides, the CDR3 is TGTGCCATCAGTGTCGTGTACGGGCGGGAGCTCACAGATACGCAGTATTTT.

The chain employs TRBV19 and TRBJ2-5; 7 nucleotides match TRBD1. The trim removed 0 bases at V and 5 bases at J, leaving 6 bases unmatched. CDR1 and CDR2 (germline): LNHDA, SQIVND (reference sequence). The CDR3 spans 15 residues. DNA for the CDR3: TGTGCCAGTAGTATAGATCAGACAGGGTACGAGACCCAGTACTTC. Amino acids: CASSIDQTGYETQYF.